This is a list of T cell receptor beta chains from one sample in a study of shared clonotypes between healthy human individuals. Profiled with immunoSEQ multiplex PCR; TCRdb holds only in-frame clones, not every one. The table shows about 2,100,000 clones, with about 93% occurring only once. The sample taken for sequencing was naive CD8+ T cells from PBMCs. The receptors were gathered from a young man in good health. Some clones in this sample may be carry-over from other donors' samples. Both conserved end residues are part of each CDR3. D genes are given only for firm matches. Some rows mark clone size as missing; the rest say once, few, many or name a class of expanded clone.

clone size | D gene | J gene | V gene | CDR3 protein | CDR3 DNA
NA | TRBD2 | TRBJ2-7 | TRBV28 | CASTRDYSPSEQYF | TGTGCCAGCACCAGGGACTACTCGCCCTCGGAGCAGTACTTC
NA | TRBD2 | TRBJ2-1 | TRBV6-1 | CASSEWLAGEDNEQFF | TGTGCCAGCAGTGAATGGCTTGCGGGAGAGGACAATGAGCAGTTCTTC
NA | TRBD1 | TRBJ2-7 | TRBV5-1 | CASSPNRDRVLEQYF | TGCGCCAGCAGCCCGAACAGGGACAGAGTGCTCGAGCAGTACTTC
NA | TRBD1 | TRBJ2-2 | TRBV27 | CASSPRTGLGELFF | TGTGCCAGCAGTCCCCGGACAGGTCTCGGGGAGCTGTTTTTT
NA | NA | TRBJ1-4 | TRBV7-9 | CASSAKSPSPATNEKLFF | TGTGCCAGCAGCGCCAAAAGCCCGTCCCCCGCAACTAATGAAAAACTGTTTTTT
few | NA | TRBJ1-5 | TRBV13 | CASSLELNQPQHF | TGTGCCAGCAGCTTAGAGCTCAATCAGCCCCAGCATTTT
NA | NA | TRBJ2-1 | TRBV5-6 | CASSLALAEQFF | TGCGCCAGCAGCTTGGCGTTAGCGGAGCAGTTCTTC
NA | NA | TRBJ2-7 | TRBV15 | CATSTAMGKQYF | TGTGCCACCAGCACGGCAATGGGTAAGCAGTACTTC
NA | NA | TRBJ2-7 | TRBV6-1 | CASTTWPTAALEQYF | TGTGCCAGCACCACATGGCCGACCGCGGCTCTCGAGCAGTACTTC
NA | NA | TRBJ2-2 | TRBV5-1 | CASSLARLRLNTGELFF | TGCGCCAGCAGCTTGGCTCGGCTTCGCCTCAACACCGGGGAGCTGTTTTTT
NA | TRBD2 | TRBJ2-1 | TRBV4-3 | CASSEAPGTSDSSYNEQFF | TGCGCCAGCAGCGAAGCCCCCGGGACTAGCGACAGCTCCTACAATGAGCAGTTCTTC
once | NA | TRBJ2-2 | TRBV7-7 | CASSPLVGTPGAGELFF | TGTGCCAGCAGCCCCTTAGTCGGGACTCCGGGGGCCGGGGAGCTGTTTTTT
NA | NA | TRBJ1-2 | TRBV7-9 | CASSFRLENYGYTF | TGTGCCAGCAGCTTCCGGTTGGAGAACTATGGCTACACCTTC
few | NA | TRBJ1-5 | TRBV19 | CASSIEWGRNQPQHF | TGTGCCAGTAGTATAGAATGGGGTCGCAATCAGCCCCAGCATTTT
NA | NA | TRBJ2-5 | TRBV7-9 | CASSLDLSLTWGQETQYF | TGTGCCAGCAGCTTAGATCTTAGTCTTACATGGGGGCAAGAGACCCAGTACTTC
NA | NA | TRBJ2-7 | TRBV4-2 | CASSPGLGGAYEQYF | TGTGCCAGCAGCCCCGGACTAGGGGGTGCCTACGAGCAGTACTTC
NA | NA | TRBJ2-7 | TRBV12-5 | CASGFGETYEQYF | TGTGCTAGTGGGTTCGGAGAAACCTACGAGCAGTACTTC
NA | NA | TRBJ1-1 | TRBV10-1 | CASSGGAEAFF | TGCGCCAGCAGTGGGGGAGCCGAAGCTTTCTTT
NA | NA | TRBJ2-7 | TRBV6-5 | CASSYSAGTHYEQYF | TGTGCCAGCAGTTACTCGGCTGGAACACATTACGAGCAGTACTTC
NA | TRBD1 | TRBJ1-2 | TRBV2 | CASKEGAHYGYTF | TGTGCCAGCAAGGAGGGGGCGCACTATGGCTACACCTTC
NA | NA | TRBJ1-1 | TRBV7-9 | CASTPRGDPEAFF | TGTGCCAGCACCCCACGGGGGGACCCTGAAGCTTTCTTT
few | NA | TRBJ1-4 | TRBV27 | CASSAVWDEKLFF | TGTGCCAGCAGCGCCGTTTGGGATGAAAAACTGTTTTTT
NA | NA | TRBJ2-1 | TRBV6-5 | CASTPRGYDEQFF | TGTGCCAGCACCCCACGGGGTTATGATGAGCAGTTCTTC
NA | NA | TRBJ2-7 | TRBV4-2 | CASSQEGDSTYEQYF | TGTGCCAGCAGCCAAGAGGGGGACTCGACCTACGAGCAGTACTTC
NA | NA | TRBJ2-7 | TRBV27 | CASSLRGPYYEQYF | TGTGCCAGCAGTTTGCGAGGGCCGTACTACGAGCAGTACTTC
NA | NA | TRBJ2-1 | TRBV4-2 | CASSQGGEGREQFF | TGTGCCAGCAGCCAAGGCGGGGAAGGGCGGGAGCAGTTCTTC
NA | NA | TRBJ1-2 | TRBV7-9 | CASSLEGQEANYGYTF | TGTGCCAGCAGCTTAGAAGGGCAGGAAGCTAACTATGGCTACACCTTC
NA | NA | TRBJ2-1 | TRBV28 | CASGPSSYNEQFF | TGTGCCAGCGGACCGAGCTCCTACAATGAGCAGTTCTTC
NA | NA | TRBJ1-1 | TRBV28 | CASSFRGREAFF | TGTGCCAGCAGTTTCAGGGGTCGTGAAGCTTTCTTT
NA | NA | TRBJ1-3 | TRBV4-1 | CASSQDGRAGNTIYF | TGCGCCAGCAGCCAAGATGGGAGGGCTGGAAACACCATATATTTT
NA | NA | TRBJ2-5 | TRBV4-1 | CASSQDPRGTIQETQYF | TGCGCCAGCAGCCAAGATCCGAGGGGGACTATTCAAGAGACCCAGTACTTC
NA | TRBD1 | TRBJ1-3 | TRBV25-1 | CASKETGAGNTIYF | TGTGCCAGCAAAGAAACAGGGGCGGGAAACACCATATATTTT
NA | NA | TRBJ2-1 | TRBV19 | CASSIVGGPYNEQFF | TGTGCCAGTAGTATTGTAGGAGGCCCCTACAATGAGCAGTTCTTC